Shown below are 17 T cell receptor beta chains from a single sample sequenced in a study of shared clonotypes between healthy human individuals. TCRdb's table, derived via immunoSEQ multiplex PCR, lists solely in-frame clones and lacks some. Of over 2 million clones listed, around 96% are singletons. In the naive CD8 group, cells lacked CD45RO and were positively selected for CCR7, so terminally differentiated effector memory CD45RA+ cells were left out. Source material: naive CD8+ T cells sorted from blood. The source of these receptors is a man between 18 and 35 years old in good health.

The chain is built from TRBV13 and TRBJ1-1, with 7 bases identical to TRBD1. The CDR3 length is 13 residues. Germline loops: CDR1 PRHDT, CDR2 FYEKMQ (reference sequence). After removal of 6 bases from V and 5 bases from J, the junction contained 6 bases not matched to a gene. The CDR3 bases are TGTGCCAGCAGGTCAGGGGGGAAGACTGAAGCTTTCTTT. This encodes CASRSGGKTEAFF.

The chain carries TRBV4-3 and TRBJ2-3; 9 bases are a match to TRBD2. The CDR3 is made up of 17 amino acids. V gave up 0 bases and J gave up 5 bases; unmatched junction bases: 9. CDR1 and CDR2 from the germline V gene are LGHNA and YSLEER. The CDR3 coding sequence is TGCGCCAGCAGCCAAGATGCGGCTAGCGGGATACTAGATACGCAGTATTTT. It translates to CASSQDAASGILDTQYF.

V and J are TRBV6-1 and TRBJ1-3; D ambiguous. From germline, CDR1 is MNHNS and CDR2 SASEGT. CDR3 length: 16 residues. V lost 1 base, J lost 1 base, and 11 bases lay in between. For the CDR3, the DNA is TGTGCCAGCAGTGAAGTGATGGATTCGTCTGGAAACACCATATATTTT. Its protein is CASSEVMDSSGNTIYF.

This sequence joins TRBV9 and TRBJ2-7; 14 bases agree with TRBD2. Germline V gene data show CDR1 as SGDLS and CDR2 as YYNGEE. This CDR3 has 17 residues. V dropped 0 bases and J dropped 7; count of bases not matched to a gene: 9. This CDR3 is CASSVVGGLAGADEQYF. The DNA for the CDR3 is TGTGCCAGCAGCGTAGTAGGGGGACTAGCGGGAGCGGATGAGCAGTACTTC.

The V and J genes are TRBV5-6 and TRBJ1-1; the D gene is possibly TRBD1 (5 bases). CDR1 and CDR2 (germline): SGHDT, YYEEEE. Trimming removed 3 bases from V and 0 bases from J, with 15 bases in between. The CDR3 consists of 16 residues. The CDR3 is CASSSVFGGLNTEAFF. The CDR3 bases are TGTGCCAGCAGCTCAGTTTTTGGGGGGTTGAACACTGAAGCTTTCTTT.

The chain carries TRBV6-5 and TRBJ2-7; D is ambiguous. Germline V gene sequence: CDR1 MNHEY, CDR2 SVGAGI. This CDR3 is built from 14 residues. Trimming removed 10 bases from V and 3 bases from J, with 19 bases in between. The CDR3 region is CANCGRRQNYEQYF. Here the CDR3 DNA reads TGTGCCAATTGCGGCAGGCGTCAAAACTACGAGCAGTACTTC.

This sequence joins TRBV4-2 and TRBJ1-1; D uncertain. The germline gives CDR1 LGHNA, CDR2 YNFKEQ. Trimming removed 3 bases from V and 5 bases from J, with 7 bases in between. The CDR3 sequence is 12 residues long. In nucleotides, the CDR3 is TGTGCCAGCAGCCAGGTGGCAACTGAAGCTTTCTTT. It codes for CASSQVATEAFF.

The V and J genes are TRBV14 and TRBJ2-3, with 10 positions matching TRBD1. Trimming removed 4 bases from V and 2 bases from J; junction bases left unmatched: 6. The CDR3 covers 16 residues. Germline V gives CDR1 SGHDN, CDR2 FVKESK. The CDR3 DNA follows: TGTGCCAGCAGCCCGGGACAGGGGATGTACACAGATACGCAGTATTTT. Translation: CASSPGQGMYTDTQYF.

The chain couples TRBV29-1 to TRBJ2-7; D gene unclear. Between the trimmed V and J ends, which lost 3 bases and 0 bases, there was a span of 9 bases. The CDR3 covers 13 residues. Germline CDR1 SQVTM, CDR2 ANQGSEA. CDR3 residues: CSVDEVGSYEQYF. CDR3 sequence (DNA): TGCAGCGTTGACGAGGTTGGCTCCTACGAGCAGTACTTC.

The chain recombines TRBV4-3 with TRBJ1-4; perhaps TRBD1 as D (5 bases). CDR3 length equals 15 residues. Germline CDR1 LGHNA, CDR2 YSLEER. Trimming removed 0 bases from V and 6 bases from J, with 11 bases in between. The CDR3 is CASSQDRGRYEKLFF. CDR3 nucleotide sequence: TGCGCCAGCAGCCAAGATCGGGGGAGGTATGAAAAACTGTTTTTT.

This CDR3 is CATQGEHQETQYF. Written as DNA, the CDR3 is TGTGCCACCCAGGGGGAACACCAAGAGACCCAGTACTTC. This sequence joins TRBV7-9 and TRBJ2-5; TRBD1 matches 7 bases. This CDR3 spans 13 amino acids. Germline V CDR1 and CDR2: SEHNR, FQNEAQ (reference sequence). Unmatched junction bases numbered 5, after V lost 10 bases and J lost 0 bases.

Notes on this clone: The sample carries other DNA sequences with the same CDR3. The chain's CDR3 is CASSLGGGRYEQYF. CDR3 DNA sequence: TGTGCCAGCAGTTTGGGAGGGGGGAGGTACGAGCAGTACTTC. This chain joins TRBV27 and TRBJ2-7; TRBD2 is a possible D gene (7 bases). V lost 3 bases and J lost 4, with 13 bases in between. This CDR3 contains 14 residues. The germline V gene has CDR1 MNHEY and CDR2 SMNVEV (reference sequence).

The V call is TRBV6-5, the J call TRBJ2-7, with D possibly TRBD1 on 5 matching bases. Trimming took off 2 bases at V and 0 bases at J, with 11 bases between the two ends. The CDR3 has 15 residues. CDR1 and CDR2 (germline): MNHEY, SVGAGI. The CDR3 loop is CASSYKGPSSYEQYF. The CDR3 DNA sequence: TGTGCCAGCAGTTACAAGGGGCCCTCCTCCTACGAGCAGTACTTC.

The chain carries TRBV4-3 and TRBJ2-7, with 7 bases identical to TRBD1. Germline lookup yields CDR1 LGHNA and CDR2 YSLEER. With 2 bases clipped from V and 3 bases from J, the junction kept 10 bases outside the gene matches. The CDR3 loop spans 16 amino acids. The CDR3 region is CASSQNQDRARYEQYF. In DNA form, the CDR3 reads TGCGCCAGCAGCCAAAATCAAGACAGGGCCCGCTACGAGCAGTACTTC.

The CDR3 protein is CASSVTSYSNQPQHF. CDR3 bases: TGTGCCAGCAGTGTCACTTCTTATAGCAATCAGCCCCAGCATTTT. This sequence joins TRBV6-1 and TRBJ1-5; D not certain. The CDR3 totals 15 residues. V was pared by 4 bases and J by 0 bases, with 10 bases between. In germline, CDR1 is MNHNS, CDR2 SASEGT.

To note about this clone: This specimen includes other DNA sequences encoding the same CDR3. The chain combines TRBV2 with TRBJ2-5, with D perhaps TRBD1 (6 bases). Trimming cost V 4 bases and J 0 bases, with 9 bases left between them. Germline CDR1 SNHLY, CDR2 FYNNEI. CDR3 length: 14 residues. The CDR3 is CASSVTGYQETQYF. The DNA of the CDR3 is TGTGCCAGCAGTGTAACAGGGTACCAAGAGACCCAGTACTTC.

The V and J genes are TRBV21-1 and TRBJ1-2; TRBD1 is the table's D call, not checked against the DNA. TRBV21-1 is designated a pseudogene. This CDR3 comprises 12 residues. As DNA, the CDR3 is TGTGCCAGCATCCCCGGACATGGCGGCTACACCTTC. Its protein product is CASIPGHGGYTF.